This T cell receptor beta chain was sequenced for a study of T cells in Graves' hyperthyroidism and ophthalmopathy. This clonotype was counted at least ten times. Antigen specificity is unknown. CDR1 SGHAT and CDR2 FQNNGV come from the germline V gene. Trimming removed 2 bases from V and 2 bases from J, with 16 bases in between. CDR3 size: 16 residues. General observations from the study: Progression to ophthalmopathy was predicted a median of 6.5 months early.

The definition of stable Graves' hyperthyroidism was no ophthalmopathy progression within 18 months. In patients aged 18 to 65, hyperthyroidism was newly diagnosed, with duration under 2 months. On the basis of clinical symptoms, serum thyroxine and TRAb, thyroid ultrasound and orbital computed tomography, diagnoses were made. RNA transcripts provided the source from which TCR beta CDR3 regions were amplified. HTBI primers drove first-round RT-PCR of the TCR CDR3. Via MiXCR, TCRdb re-called the multiplex PCR reads, giving one row per CDR3 protein. This table has 350,000 to 400,000 distinct CDR3 sequences, about 19% appearing once.

J is TRBJ2-7 and V is TRBV11-2, with a tentative D call TRBD2 (6 bases). This receptor was taken from a woman aged 18-29 years with Graves' hyperthyroidism. The specimen sequenced was blood. The CDR3 region is CASSLKAGGEAYEQYF. The CDR3 DNA reads TGTGCCAGCAGCTTAAAAGCCGGCGGGGAGGCCTACGAGCAGTACTTC.